These T cell receptor beta chains were read from a single sample in a study of CD8 T cells in ankylosing spondylitis. TCRdb analysed the 5' RACE reads with MiXCR anew, one entry per CDR3 protein. The sample yields under 55,000 distinct CDR3 sequences, roughly 7.4% seen once. The sample was blood, either unsorted or a sorted T cell fraction (not recorded which). The receptors originated from a female donor with ankylosing spondylitis or in good health (not recorded which). CDR3s include the opening cysteine and the closing phenylalanine or tryptophan.

J gene,V gene,CDR3 protein
TRBJ1-6,TRBV20-1,CSASPGAEDSPLHF
TRBJ2-2,TRBV7-3,CASSLDYLAGELFF
TRBJ1-6,TRBV12-3/TRBV12-4,CASSSAPAANSPLHF
TRBJ2-3,TRBV12-3/TRBV12-4,CASRTGSDTQYF
TRBJ2-7,TRBV6-2/TRBV6-3,CASRSLSYEQYF
TRBJ1-2,TRBV20-1,CSAREKGRGYTF
TRBJ1-2,TRBV29-1,CSVFGQGYNYGYTF
TRBJ2-5,TRBV10-3,CAIRGGSETQYF
TRBJ2-1,TRBV2,CASRSPTSQNEQFF
TRBJ1-6,TRBV7-6,CASSLVQGADSPLHF
TRBJ2-2,TRBV27,CASRQGRKSTGELFF
TRBJ2-5,TRBV19,CATAELGETQYF
TRBJ1-3,TRBV12-3/TRBV12-4,CASSLGQPQSSGNTIYF
TRBJ1-5,TRBV12-3/TRBV12-4,CASSIGQNNQPQHF
TRBJ2-7,TRBV5-6,CASSSDSYYEQYF
TRBJ1-1,TRBV19,CASRKQGAWTEAFF
TRBJ1-1,TRBV7-2,CASIVKTRGKAFF
TRBJ1-2,TRBV5-1,CASSLGASAGYTF
TRBJ1-4,TRBV11-2,CASSLTGTEKKLFF
TRBJ2-3,TRBV5-1,CASSLAAGYTDTQYF
TRBJ2-3,TRBV6-4,CASSDSQGADTQYF
TRBJ2-3,TRBV7-9,CASSQDAGVTDTQYF
TRBJ1-2,TRBV20-1,CSASTPGTGVSYGYTF
TRBJ2-3,TRBV20-1,CSASGKTGGFADTQYF
TRBJ1-1,TRBV5-5,CASSLGWGGRGVVAEAFF
TRBJ2-3,TRBV30,CAWSVGGNTDTQYF
TRBJ2-3,TRBV2,CASSEWTRGQDTQYF
TRBJ2-3,TRBV12-3/TRBV12-4,CASSFSGRGTDTQYF
TRBJ1-1,TRBV29-1,CSVTRTGGLNTEAFF
TRBJ1-6,TRBV20-1,CSARGYESPLHF
TRBJ1-2,TRBV5-1,CASRVVTDSHGYTF
TRBJ2-5,TRBV9,CASSVAGGIEETQYF
TRBJ1-2,TRBV7-2,CASSYTNRDRNYGYTF
TRBJ2-1,TRBV7-7,CASSLARDGGYNEQFF
TRBJ2-1,TRBV12-3/TRBV12-4,CASSLVEEQFF
TRBJ2-5,TRBV20-1,CSARALGETQYF
TRBJ2-2,TRBV7-6,CASSLWSGGVTGELFF
TRBJ2-5,TRBV20-1,CSASMLDQQETQYF
TRBJ1-1,TRBV5-1,CASSLRGSLEAFF
TRBJ1-3,TRBV6-5,CASSYSGPGSSGNTIYF
TRBJ2-1,TRBV19,CASSIDRDNEQFF
TRBJ1-2,TRBV5-1,CASSLGTEDYGYTF
TRBJ1-3,TRBV6-1,CASSSPGQGNTIYF
TRBJ1-4,TRBV11-3,CASKGNNEKLFF
TRBJ2-2,TRBV12-3/TRBV12-4,CASSLADGVHTGELFF
TRBJ2-2,TRBV7-6,CASSPQGATNTGELFF
TRBJ2-1,TRBV6-4,CASSAGGGSYNEQFF
TRBJ2-5,TRBV12-3/TRBV12-4,CASSFGTGGETQYF
TRBJ2-6,TRBV12-3/TRBV12-4,CASSGLLKPGANVLTF
TRBJ1-2,TRBV28,CASRQGTSYYGYTF
TRBJ2-7,TRBV3-1,CASSHWDRSYEQYF
TRBJ2-1,TRBV20-1,CSACRVGGGGVEQFF
TRBJ1-4,TRBV14,CASSQEVGMAIGEKLFF
TRBJ1-5,TRBV27,CASSDVSRPNQPQHF